The 21 T cell receptor beta chains given below trace back to one sample, sequenced in a study of blood T cells in healthy people across ages. Through a sample-barcoded 5' primer and a J-beta primer mix, a second PCR was run for roughly 6 to 11 cycles. TCRdb used MiXCR to reprocess the 5' RACE reads, holding one entry per CDR3 protein. The repertoire holds 2 million or so distinct CDR3 sequences, roughly 50% seen once, with 2.1% in the top ten. Sequenced material: blood. These receptors came from a woman aged 40 to 50 in good health.

This clonotype turned up a few times. The CDR3 loop reads CATSDSRTDPHEQYF. As DNA, the CDR3 is TGTGCCACCAGTGACTCCAGGACAGATCCCCACGAGCAGTACTTC. V and J are TRBV24-1 and TRBJ2-7; perhaps TRBD1 as D (6 bases). The V end was cut by 4 bases, the J end by 5 bases, with 17 bases between. There are 15 residues in the CDR3. Germline V gene lookup returns CDR1 KGHDR and CDR2 SFDVKD.

The rearrangement links TRBV29-1 to TRBJ2-3; no reliable D call. CDR3 length: 10 amino acids. The V gene lost 6 bases and the J gene lost 7 bases, with 8 bases spanning the gap. Germline CDR1 SQVTM, CDR2 ANQGSEA. Here the CDR3 reads CSVSPNTQYF. CDR3 nucleotides: TGCAGCGTCTCCCCCAATACGCAGTATTTT.

This chain uses TRBV11-2 with TRBJ2-2; D perhaps matches TRBD2 (5 bases). CDR1 is SGHAT, CDR2 FQNNGV, per germline. The CDR3 is 14 amino acids. V dropped 6 bases and J dropped 7 bases, with 15 bases sitting between them. The CDR3 DNA reads TGTGCCAGCAGTCAGGACTCGAGAATCGGGGAGCTGTTTTTT. It is translated as CASSQDSRIGELFF.

This rearrangement joins TRBV13 to TRBJ2-7; D gene unclear. CDR1 is PRHDT, CDR2 FYEKMQ, per germline (reference sequence). Trimming left V 5 bases short and J 2 bases short, with 22 bases between. The CDR3 contains 17 residues. This CDR3 reads CASSARAKGGSPYEQYF. The CDR3 coding sequence is TGTGCCAGCAGCGCCCGGGCAAAGGGTGGGTCCCCCTACGAGCAGTACTTC.

This clonotype came up a few times. J is TRBJ2-5 and V is TRBV27; a weak D match, TRBD1 (6 bases). The length of the CDR3 is 14 residues. V lost 5 bases and J lost 5, with 15 bases in between. Germline V gene data show CDR1 as MNHEY and CDR2 as SMNVEV (reference sequence). For the CDR3, the DNA is TGTGCCAGCAGTCTCTCGGGACACGGGGAGACCCAGTACTTC. This translates into CASSLSGHGETQYF.

V usage is TRBV20-1 and J usage is TRBJ2-5; perhaps TRBD2 as D (5 bases). Trimming shortened V by 1 base and J by 1 base, and 13 bases separated the two germline ends. Looked up from germline, CDR1 is DFQATT and CDR2 is SNEGSKA (reference sequence). The CDR3 is 15 residues long. In nucleotides, the CDR3 is TGCAGTGCTAGAGGTCTCAGGAGGAGCCAAGAGACCCAGTACTTC. Residues: CSARGLRRSQETQYF.

This clonotype was found many times. J is TRBJ2-3 and V is TRBV11-2; no reliable D call. There are 12 residues in the CDR3. Trimming pared 3 bases from V and 6 bases from J, leaving 7 bases between. CDR1 is SGHAT and CDR2 is FQNNGV in the germline V gene. CDR3 sequence: CASSFRRDTQYF. DNA for the CDR3: TGTGCCAGCAGCTTCCGTAGGGATACGCAGTATTTT.

This clonotype turned up a few times. The V gene is TRBV12-3 or TRBV12-4, the J gene TRBJ1-1; tentatively, D is TRBD1 (5 bases). Trimming shortened V by 7 bases and J by 5 bases, and 14 bases separated the two germline ends. CDR3 length: 13 residues. The chain's CDR3 is CASTIGGRTEAFF. The DNA of the CDR3 is TGTGCCAGCACTATCGGGGGGAGGACTGAAGCTTTCTTT.

In its sample, this clonotype was seen a few times. This sequence joins TRBV7-9 and TRBJ2-7, with D possibly matching TRBD2 (5 bases). The length of the CDR3 is 15 residues. Germline V gene lookup returns CDR1 SEHNR and CDR2 FQNEAQ (reference sequence). Trimming cost V 5 bases and J 3 bases, with 17 bases left between them. In DNA, the CDR3 is TGTGCCAGCAGCCCCCGTCGCTCCGGAGGCTACGAGCAGTACTTC. It encodes CASSPRRSGGYEQYF.

The gene calls are TRBV28 and TRBJ2-1; 11 positions agree with TRBD1. This CDR3 is 13 amino acids long. V dropped 6 bases and J dropped 15; count of bases not matched to a gene: 10. Germline CDR1 reads MDHEN; CDR2 reads SYDVKM. DNA for the CDR3: TGTGCCAGCAGAGAAGGGACAGGGGGAGAACGGTTCTTC. Translating it yields CASREGTGGERFF.

J is TRBJ2-7 and V is TRBV18, with D possibly matching TRBD2 (6 bases). Per the germline V gene, CDR1 is KGHSH and CDR2 is LQKENI. This CDR3 region has 13 residues. V lost 6 bases to trimming and J lost 7 bases, with 16 bases between them. CDR3 loop: CASSPPGVTEQYF. CDR3 coding DNA: TGTGCCAGCTCTCCGCCGGGGGTCACTGAGCAGTACTTC.

The rearrangement joins TRBV20-1 to TRBJ1-2; maybe TRBD1 (5 bases). The CDR3 loop spans 16 amino acids. In germline, CDR1 is DFQATT, CDR2 SNEGSKA (reference sequence). V was cut by 6 bases and J by 4 bases, with 24 bases left in between. Here the CDR3 reads CSAHAPGTNRPYGYTF. The CDR3 nucleotides read TGCAGTGCCCACGCACCGGGGACCAACAGACCCTATGGCTACACCTTC.

This chain links TRBV4-1 with TRBJ1-1, with a possible D match to TRBD1 (5 bases). Germline-derived CDR1 and CDR2 are MGHRA and YSYEKL. This CDR3 comprises 16 residues. Trimming took 0 bases from V and 3 from J, leaving 14 bases between them. The CDR3 sequence is CASSQDAGWGYTEAFF. In DNA, the CDR3 is TGCGCCAGCAGCCAAGATGCAGGGTGGGGGTACACTGAAGCTTTCTTT.

V is TRBV11-2 and J is TRBJ2-5, with D possibly TRBD1 on 8 matching bases. The germline V and J ends were trimmed by 2 bases and 3 bases, with 16 bases remaining between them. Looked up from germline, CDR1 is SGHAT and CDR2 is FQNNGV. The CDR3 spans 16 residues. The CDR3 is CASSLSEQGGKETQYF. The DNA for the CDR3 is TGTGCCAGCAGCTTATCGGAACAGGGGGGGAAAGAGACCCAGTACTTC.

CDR3 sequence (DNA): TGCAGTGCTGCCCGGACTAGCGGGGGCCCTGTAGTCCAGTACTTC. Its translation: CSAARTSGGPVVQYF. The chain is built from TRBV20-1 and TRBJ2-5, with 13 bases identical to TRBD2. In germline, CDR1 is DFQATT, CDR2 SNEGSKA (reference sequence). Trimming took 5 bases from V and 10 from J; bases not matched to a gene: 13. The CDR3 is made up of 15 amino acids.

V and J are TRBV7-2 and TRBJ2-1; D not certain. Trimming removed 5 bases from V and 7 bases from J, with 12 bases in between. The CDR3 length is 13 residues. Germline V gene sequence: CDR1 SGHTA, CDR2 FQGNSA. DNA for the CDR3: TGTGCCAGCAGCGTATCACGGATGAATGAGCAGTTCTTC. This codes for CASSVSRMNEQFF. The full variable domain, rest sourced from reference TRBV7-2 and TRBJ2-1, is GAGVSQSPSNKVTEKGKDVELRCDPISGHTALYWYRQSLGQGLEFLIYFQGNSAPDKSGLPSDRFSAERTGGSVSTLTIQRTQQEDSAVYLCASSVSRMNEQFFGPGTRLTVL.

This clonotype has only a few counts. The chain employs TRBV20-1 and TRBJ2-3; 9 bases fit TRBD2. The CDR3 is made up of 15 amino acids. V was pared by 7 bases and J by 1 base, with 9 bases of the junction left unmatched. Germline V CDR1 and CDR2: DFQATT, SNEGSKA (reference sequence). CDR3 in amino acids: CSVEPQRGGTDTQYF. The CDR3 region has the DNA TGCAGTGTCGAGCCCCAGCGGGGGGGCACAGATACGCAGTATTTT.

The chain joins TRBV6-1 to TRBJ1-5; D uncertain. The V and J ends lost 8 bases and 6 bases respectively, with 8 bases between them. CDR1 and CDR2 (germline): MNHNS, SASEGT. This CDR3 spans 11 amino acids. CDR3 sequence (DNA): TGTGCCAGCGGGAATGGTCAGCCCCAGCATTTT. Its protein product is CASGNGQPQHF.

This clonotype has just a few counts. The chain uses TRBV4-3 and TRBJ2-1; tentative D call: TRBD2 (7 bases). Trimming stripped 4 bases from V and 5 bases from J, with 18 bases between. The CDR3 loop spans 16 amino acids. Germline lookup yields CDR1 LGHNA and CDR2 YSLEER. This CDR3 is CASSPDSRGGNNEQFF. CDR3 DNA sequence: TGCGCCAGCAGCCCCGACTCGAGGGGGGGCAACAATGAGCAGTTCTTC.

This chain connects TRBV13 to TRBJ2-5, with 10 bases that match TRBD1. The CDR3 spans 17 residues. Trimming at V came to 4 bases and at J to 4 bases, leaving 12 bases not matched to a gene. The germline V gene has CDR1 PRHDT and CDR2 FYEKMQ (reference sequence). CDR3 sequence: CASSYPTGGASGETQYF. The CDR3 DNA sequence: TGTGCCAGCAGCTACCCGACAGGGGGCGCCTCAGGAGAGACCCAGTACTTC.

The chain couples TRBV6-2 or TRBV6-3 to TRBJ2-7, with TRBD1 identical over 10 bases. Germline V lookup: CDR1 MNHEY, CDR2 SVGEGT. The CDR3 has 14 amino acids. V shed 8 bases, J shed 1 base, and the junction held 5 bases outside the gene matches. The CDR3 region has the DNA TGTGCCAGCCTCCGGGACAGGGGTTCCTACGAGCAGTACTTC. Translated, it gives CASLRDRGSYEQYF.